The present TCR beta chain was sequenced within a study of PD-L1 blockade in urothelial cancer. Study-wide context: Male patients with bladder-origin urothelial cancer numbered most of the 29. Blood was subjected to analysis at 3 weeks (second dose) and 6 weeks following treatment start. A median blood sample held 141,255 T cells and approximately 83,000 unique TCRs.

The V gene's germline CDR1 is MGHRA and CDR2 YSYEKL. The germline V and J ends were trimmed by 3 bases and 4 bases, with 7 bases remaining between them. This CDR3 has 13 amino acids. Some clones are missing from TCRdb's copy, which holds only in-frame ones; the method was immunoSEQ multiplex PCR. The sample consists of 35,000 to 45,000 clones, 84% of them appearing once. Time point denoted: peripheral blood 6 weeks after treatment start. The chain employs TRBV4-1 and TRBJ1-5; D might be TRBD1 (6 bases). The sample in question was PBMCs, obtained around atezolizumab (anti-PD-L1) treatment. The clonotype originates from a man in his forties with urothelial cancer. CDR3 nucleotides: TGCGCCAGCAGCCAGGGGGCAAATCAGCCCCAGCATTTT. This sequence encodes CASSQGANQPQHF.